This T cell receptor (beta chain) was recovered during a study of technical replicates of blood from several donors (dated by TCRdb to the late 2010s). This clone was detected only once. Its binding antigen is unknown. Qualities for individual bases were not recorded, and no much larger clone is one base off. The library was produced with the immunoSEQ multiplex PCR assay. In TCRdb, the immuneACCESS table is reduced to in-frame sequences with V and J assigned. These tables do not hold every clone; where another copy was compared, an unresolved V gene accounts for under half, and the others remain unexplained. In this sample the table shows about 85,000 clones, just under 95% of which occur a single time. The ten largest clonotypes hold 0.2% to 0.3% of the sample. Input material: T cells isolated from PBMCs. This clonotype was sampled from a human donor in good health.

The DNA reads TGTGCCAGCAGTGAAGTAGGACGGGGTCGAGGGACAGATACGCAGTATTTT. The resulting protein is CASSEVGRGRGTDTQYF. Recombination joined TRBV6-1 with TRBJ2-3, with a weak D call of TRBD2 (5 bases match). V is pared back by 1 base and J by 3 bases, with 17 bases lying between the germline termini. Per the germline V gene, MNHNS is the CDR1 and SASEGT is the CDR2. The CDR3 contains 17 residues, cysteine and phenylalanine counted. The sequence is cut down to CDR3 DNA, 51 bases in frame from base 1.